This TCR beta chain was observed in a study of blood T cell repertoires in COVID-19. Study background: Collection of acute and convalescent COVID-19 samples took place in the United States, Italy and Spain.

This CDR3 contains 17 residues. Germline V gene data show CDR1 as SGDLS and CDR2 as YYNGEE. V gave up 2 bases and J gave up 5 bases; unmatched junction bases: 5. The table came from immunoSEQ multiplex PCR; TCRdb's copy has only in-frame clones and leaves some out. This sample yields about 280,000 clones, of which around 85% are seen a single time; roughly 1.9% belongs to the top ten. V and J are TRBV9 and TRBJ2-3, with 16 bases fitting TRBD2. The sequence was collected from a woman younger than 45 who had recovered from COVID-19. Sequencing was performed on peripheral blood. The CDR3 loop is CASSVGTSGRAGDTQYF. The DNA for the CDR3 is TGTGCCAGCAGCGTTGGGACTAGCGGGAGGGCCGGAGATACGCAGTATTTT. The full variable domain, with the rest looked up from reference TRBV9 and TRBJ2-3, is DSGVTQTPKHLITATGQRVTLRCSPRSGDLSVYWYQQSLDQGLQFLIQYYNGEERAKGNILERFSAQQFPDLHSELNLSSLELGDSALYFCASSVGTSGRAGDTQYFGPGTRLTVL.